The clone carrying this T cell receptor (beta chain) has just a few counts. V was cut by 5 bases and J by 7 bases, with 9 bases left in between. This CDR3 is built from 13 residues. Germline CDR1 and CDR2: MDHEN and SYDVKM. RNA transcripts served as the template for amplifying TCR beta CDR3 regions. First-round RT-PCR targeting the TCR CDR3 was performed with the HTBI primer set. MiXCR, applied by TCRdb to the multiplex PCR reads, yields one record per CDR3 protein. The top ten clones hold approximately 15% of a sample with roughly 530,000 distinct CDR3 sequences, under 20% of them seen once. The data are from a study of T cells in Graves' hyperthyroidism and ophthalmopathy. Lactation, pregnancy, other autoimmune disease or uncontrolled infection excluded patients.

The origin of this receptor is a woman aged 18-29 years with Graves' ophthalmopathy. The genes are TRBV28 and TRBJ1-6; perhaps TRBD1 as D (6 bases). The material sequenced was blood. CDR3 loop: CASSARGNSPLHF. CDR3 nucleotides: TGTGCCAGCAGTGCCAGGGGAAATTCACCCCTCCACTTT. The whole variable domain, remainder taken from reference TRBV28 and TRBJ1-6, is DVKVTQSSRYLVKRTGEKVFLECVQDMDHENMFWYRQDPGLGLRLIYFSYDVKMKEKGDIPEGYSVSREKKERFSLILESASTNQTSMYLCASSARGNSPLHFGNGTRLTVT.